The clone carrying this T cell receptor beta chain was detected only a few times. The target antigen is unknown. The sample originates from a study of response to subunit inactivated influenza vaccine. Study outcomes and limitations: Each seasonal influenza vaccination, the authors suggested, recruits few new T cells.

V gave up 7 bases and J gave up 1 base, with 15 bases separating them. Per the germline V gene, CDR1 is MNHEY and CDR2 is SVGEGT. CDR3 length: 15 amino acids. Using its own MiXCR run on the RT-PCR reads, TCRdb lists one record per CDR3 protein. The table shows about 700,000 distinct CDR3 sequences, with over 11% occurring only once. The chain links TRBV6-2 or TRBV6-3 to TRBJ2-3, with D perhaps TRBD1 (6 bases). Specimen: PBMCs from blood, collected less than 15 days before vaccination. The sequence derives from a man in his fifties or sixties who received an inactivated influenza vaccine. CDR3: CASTPRQAGTDTQYF. CDR3 coding DNA: TGTGCCAGCACCCCAAGACAGGCCGGCACAGATACGCAGTATTTT.